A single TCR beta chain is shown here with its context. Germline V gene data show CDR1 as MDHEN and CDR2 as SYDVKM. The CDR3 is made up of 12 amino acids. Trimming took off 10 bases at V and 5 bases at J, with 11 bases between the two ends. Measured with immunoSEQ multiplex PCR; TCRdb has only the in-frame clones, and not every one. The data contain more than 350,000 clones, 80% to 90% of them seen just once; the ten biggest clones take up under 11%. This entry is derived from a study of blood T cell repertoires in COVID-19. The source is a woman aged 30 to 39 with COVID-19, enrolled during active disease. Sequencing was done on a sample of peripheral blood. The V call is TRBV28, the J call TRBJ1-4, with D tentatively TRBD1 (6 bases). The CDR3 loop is CAKGQGNEKLFF. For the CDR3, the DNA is TGTGCCAAAGGGCAGGGGAATGAAAAACTGTTTTTT.